This is a list of T cell receptor beta chains from one sample in a study of cytomegalovirus exposure and HLA in healthy donors. The data were produced by immunoSEQ multiplex PCR, yet TCRdb's version contains in-frame clones alone and is incomplete. The sample has 90,000 to 120,000 clones, around 76% seen once. What was sequenced was PBMCs. Receptors originate from a man aged 25 to 45 in good health and CMV-seropositive. Both conserved end residues are part of each CDR3. D genes are given only for firm matches.

v_call	d_call	j_call	cdr3_aa
TRBV4-1	TRBD1	TRBJ2-7	CASSQDTGTEIYEQYF
TRBV19	-	TRBJ1-3	CASSLTRYGNTIYF
TRBV5-1	-	TRBJ1-1	CASSLGTGGNTEAFF
TRBV4-2	TRBD2	-	CASSQETTSSFEQYF
TRBV5-6	-	TRBJ1-1	CASSLVGERQAIAFF
TRBV6-1	TRBD1	TRBJ2-7	CASSDPGQGYEQYF
TRBV5-1	-	TRBJ2-5	CASSLAQGNQETQYF
TRBV5-5	TRBD1	TRBJ2-1	CASRRDRGPPYNEQFF
TRBV2	-	TRBJ2-7	CASSEHQTLVLYEQYF
TRBV10-3	-	TRBJ1-2	CAISRPTGGGYTF
TRBV6-1	-	TRBJ1-1	CASKEQGLTEAFF
TRBV2	-	TRBJ2-1	CASSPGTPVFSEQFF
TRBV5-4	-	TRBJ2-2	CASSLLESTGELFF
TRBV4-2	-	TRBJ2-1	CASSMSDEQFF
TRBV30	TRBD2	TRBJ2-5	CAWSVGLAGEETQYF
TRBV19	TRBD1	TRBJ1-2	CASSQTFGTVSGYTF
TRBV5-1	TRBD1	TRBJ1-1	CASSLVQGDTEAFF
TRBV25-1	TRBD2	TRBJ2-4	CASRSGRASQYF
TRBV7-6	TRBD2	TRBJ2-3	CASSPWTSEADTQYF
TRBV19	TRBD2	TRBJ2-1	CASREAGGPYNEQFF
TRBV2	TRBD1	TRBJ1-6	CASGGQGNSPLHF
TRBV6-5	TRBD1	TRBJ1-2	CASSRGTAYGYTF
TRBV6-1	-	TRBJ1-5	CASSDLTTGLRQPQHF
TRBV19	TRBD1	TRBJ1-2	CASSMTGGSGYTF
TRBV1	-	TRBJ1-5	CTSSQVEKPSNQPQHF
TRBV5-4	TRBD1	TRBJ1-2	CASSLGGLSGYGYTF
TRBV10-1	-	TRBJ2-3	CASAPSTRGGDTQYF
TRBV5-1	TRBD1	TRBJ2-1	CASSDRTGGSYNEQFF
TRBV5-4	TRBD2	TRBJ2-5	CASSHGTSGVRETQYF
TRBV6-5	TRBD1	TRBJ1-3	CASSYRGQGSGNTIYF
TRBV5-1	-	TRBJ2-5	CASSLVLARETQYF
TRBV27	-	TRBJ2-1	CASSSEGLLRTEQFF
TRBV11-3	-	TRBJ1-1	CASSLVNGRNTEAFF
TRBV5-1	-	TRBJ1-1	CASSPSPGGTEAFF
TRBV9	-	TRBJ2-3	CASSVEWRDTQYF
TRBV27	TRBD2	-	CASSLGGGWGEQYF
TRBV5-4	-	TRBJ1-1	CASSLNQGFTEAFF
TRBV7-9	TRBD1	TRBJ1-2	CATEWTGNYGYTF
TRBV2	TRBD1	TRBJ2-6	CATQGDGANVLTF
TRBV9	-	TRBJ2-3	CASSARVNTDTQYF
TRBV9	TRBD2	TRBJ2-1	CASSPRLAGYNEQFF
TRBV10-2	-	TRBJ1-6	CASSENPGPGQSPLHF
TRBV27	-	TRBJ1-4	CASSLSYQRQKLFF
TRBV9	-	TRBJ2-2	CASSKNLPNTGELFF
TRBV19	-	TRBJ1-1	CASSPGLRRAEAFF